This passage covers 27 T cell receptor beta chains from one sample sequenced in a study of blood T cell repertoires in COVID-19. Measured with immunoSEQ multiplex PCR; TCRdb has only the in-frame clones, and not every one. The profile shows about 120,000 clones, about 83% of them singletons. The sequenced sample was peripheral blood. These receptors were obtained from a man aged 60 to 69 with acute or convalescent COVID-19.

The chain employs TRBV7-2 and TRBJ2-5; 7 bases align to TRBD1. J lost 4 bases, V lost 3 bases, and 5 bases had no gene match. CDR1 SGHTA and CDR2 FQGNSA come from the germline V gene. The CDR3 runs 14 residues. Here the CDR3 reads CASSLGQPPETQYF. In nucleotides, the CDR3 is TGTGCCAGCAGCTTGGGACAGCCCCCAGAGACCCAGTACTTC.

This chain links TRBV6-2 or TRBV6-3 with TRBJ2-1, with 7 positions matching TRBD2. Trimming at V came to 6 bases and at J to 6 bases, leaving 5 bases not matched to a gene. Germline CDR1 reads MNHEY; CDR2 reads SVGEGT. The CDR3 has 13 amino acids. CDR3 nucleotide sequence: TGTGCCAGCAGCCCCGGCGGGGGCAATGAGCAGTTCTTC. Encoded protein: CASSPGGGNEQFF.

The J gene is TRBJ2-7, the V gene TRBV12-3 or TRBV12-4; a possible D gene is TRBD1 (5 bases). The CDR3 covers 13 residues. V lost 6 bases, J lost 2 bases, and 11 bases lay in between. The CDR3 sequence is CASSNKGPYEQYF. CDR3 sequence (DNA): TGTGCCAGCAGCAACAAGGGGCCCTACGAGCAGTACTTC.

This clone was recorded a few times. This chain links TRBV4-1 with TRBJ1-5; D gene ambiguous. The CDR3 runs 13 residues. Trimming pared 1 base from V and 4 bases from J, leaving 5 bases between. CDR1 is MGHRA and CDR2 is YSYEKL in the germline V gene. Here the CDR3 DNA reads TGCGCCAGCAGCCAAGGAGAGAATCAGCCCCAGCATTTT. Its protein product is CASSQGENQPQHF.

J is TRBJ1-4 and V is TRBV7-8; TRBD1 aligns across 9 bases. After removal of 4 bases from V and 7 bases from J, the junction contained 7 bases not matched to a gene. Germline CDR1 and CDR2: SGHVS and FQNEAQ. This CDR3 contains 15 residues. The chain's CDR3 is CASSYQQGAFEKLFF. The CDR3 coding sequence is TGTGCCAGCAGCTATCAACAGGGGGCTTTTGAAAAACTGTTTTTT.

The rearrangement joins TRBV7-9 to TRBJ2-1; TRBD2 is a possible D gene (6 bases). V was clipped by 8 bases and J by 6 bases, with 17 bases between them. Germline values: CDR1 SEHNR, CDR2 FQNEAQ (reference sequence). The CDR3 length is 14 residues. The CDR3 sequence is CASGLGGRINEQFF. The CDR3 coding sequence is TGTGCCAGCGGGCTGGGGGGTAGGATCAATGAGCAGTTCTTC.

This chain links TRBV11-2 with TRBJ1-1; no firm D call. V gave up 1 base and J gave up 5 bases, with 11 bases separating them. The CDR3 consists of 14 residues. Germline CDR1 is SGHAT and CDR2 is FQNNGV. DNA for the CDR3: TGTGCCAGCAGCTTAGGAATGGAGCGAACTGAAGCTTTCTTT. This codes for CASSLGMERTEAFF.

This chain joins TRBV28 and TRBJ1-6, with 7 bases fitting TRBD1. CDR3 length: 17 amino acids. CDR1 and CDR2 (germline): MDHEN, SYDVKM. The V segment lost 5 bases and the J segment 3 bases; nucleotides outside the gene matches: 10. CDR3 sequence reads: CASSPTWDSFYNSPLHF. The DNA for the CDR3 is TGTGCCAGCAGTCCGACATGGGACAGCTTCTATAATTCACCCCTCCACTTT. Full variable domain (missing parts from reference TRBV28 and TRBJ1-6): DVKVTQSSRYLVKRTGEKVFLECVQDMDHENMFWYRQDPGLGLRLIYFSYDVKMKEKGDIPEGYSVSREKKERFSLILESASTNQTSMYLCASSPTWDSFYNSPLHFGNGTRLTVT.

The chain has TRBV5-4 and TRBJ2-1, with TRBD2 matching over 8 bases. V trimming: 1 base; J trimming: 7 bases; junction bases outside the gene matches: 7. The CDR3 spans 15 residues. Per the germline V gene, CDR1 is SGHNT and CDR2 is YYREEE (reference sequence). The CDR3 sequence: CASSLKTGGSNEQFF. CDR3 DNA sequence: TGTGCCAGCAGCTTGAAAACGGGAGGGTCAAATGAGCAGTTCTTC.

The rearrangement joins TRBV7-2 to TRBJ2-1; 7 positions agree with TRBD1. The CDR3 totals 15 residues. After removal of 3 bases from V and 0 bases from J, the junction contained 2 bases not matched to a gene. The germline V gene has CDR1 SGHTA and CDR2 FQGNSA. The CDR3 region has the DNA TGTGCCAGCAGCTTGACAGGGAACTCCTACAATGAGCAGTTCTTC. This gives the protein CASSLTGNSYNEQFF.

J is TRBJ2-1 and V is TRBV24-1; 8 nucleotides line up with TRBD1. Germline-derived CDR1 and CDR2 are KGHDR and SFDVKD. There are 16 residues in the CDR3. V dropped 4 bases and J dropped 0; count of bases not matched to a gene: 4. CDR3 in amino acids: CATSEVTGVSYNEQFF. In nucleotides, the CDR3 is TGTGCCACCAGTGAGGTGACAGGGGTCTCCTACAATGAGCAGTTCTTC.

The J gene is TRBJ1-1, the V gene TRBV28; perhaps TRBD1 as D (6 bases). This CDR3 comprises 15 residues. Germline-derived CDR1 and CDR2 are MDHEN and SYDVKM. Trimming took 2 bases from V and 0 from J, leaving 10 bases between them. Written as DNA, the CDR3 is TGTGCCAGCAGTTTAGGGGGGGCAGTGAACACTGAAGCTTTCTTT. This codes for CASSLGGAVNTEAFF.

The CDR3 nucleotides are TGCAGCGAACTGACAGGGAGCGGAGAGACCCAGTACTTC. Translated: CSELTGSGETQYF. The chain uses TRBV29-1 and TRBJ2-5; TRBD1 matches 7 bases. The CDR3 length is 13 residues. Germline CDR1 and CDR2: SQVTM and ANQGSEA. Losses at the gene ends were 7 bases for V and 4 bases for J; bases not matched to a gene: 9.

The chain employs TRBV6-2 or TRBV6-3 and TRBJ1-6; D is unresolved. The CDR3 consists of 13 residues. Germline CDR1 reads MNHEY; CDR2 reads SVGEGT. V was pared by 5 bases and J by 7 bases, with 9 bases between. The CDR3 loop reads CASSGLQNSPLHF. The CDR3 coding sequence is TGTGCCAGCAGTGGACTGCAGAATTCACCCCTCCACTTT.

V usage is TRBV15 and J usage is TRBJ1-4; D is unclear. The germline V gene encodes CDR1 LNHNV and CDR2 YYDKDF (reference sequence). This CDR3 is built from 14 residues. Trimming took 5 bases from V and 6 from J, leaving 13 bases between them. CDR3 loop: CATSAGRADEKLFF. CDR3 nucleotides: TGTGCCACCAGCGCGGGGAGGGCGGATGAAAAACTGTTTTTT.

V usage is TRBV24-1 and J usage is TRBJ2-1, with TRBD2 matching over 10 bases. Germline V gene lookup returns CDR1 KGHDR and CDR2 SFDVKD. V was pared by 9 bases and J by 9 bases, with 13 bases of the junction left unmatched. The CDR3 is 15 amino acids. The CDR3 protein is CATAPQSGRAGEQFF. DNA of the CDR3: TGTGCCACCGCGCCCCAAAGCGGGAGGGCCGGTGAGCAGTTCTTC.

A word on this clone: One end of the junction does not line up with germline, which may come from a read error. The chain employs TRBV6-6 and TRBJ1-5; the match to TRBD1 covers 7 bases. Per germline, CDR1 MNHNY and CDR2 SVGAGI (reference sequence). The CDR3 covers 13 residues. CDR3 sequence reads: CASSSPTGTVIGF. The CDR3 nucleotides are TGTGCCAGCAGTTCCCCGACAGGGACGGTAATCGGCTTT.

J is TRBJ2-6 and V is TRBV5-8; perhaps TRBD1 as D (5 bases). The V and J ends lost 0 bases and 2 bases respectively, with 9 bases between them. The CDR3 covers 16 residues. Germline CDR1 reads SGHTS; CDR2 reads YDEGEE. CDR3: CASSLVGDAGANVLTF. The CDR3 DNA reads TGTGCCAGCAGCTTGGTAGGGGATGCTGGGGCCAACGTCCTGACTTTC.

This clone was recorded once. The chain uses TRBV10-3 and TRBJ2-7, with TRBD2 identical over 8 bases. The CDR3 loop spans 14 amino acids. From germline, CDR1 is ENHRY and CDR2 SYGVKD. V dropped 10 bases and J dropped 6; count of bases not matched to a gene: 14. The CDR3 loop reads CATGGYVQGAEQYF. CDR3 coding DNA: TGTGCCACGGGAGGGTATGTTCAGGGAGCCGAGCAGTACTTC.

The chain combines TRBV11-2 with TRBJ2-3, with a tentative D call TRBD2 (6 bases). The CDR3 loop spans 16 amino acids. The germline V gene has CDR1 SGHAT and CDR2 FQNNGV. V was pared by 6 bases and J by 3 bases, with 19 bases between. CDR3 protein: CASRLRPGLDTDTQYF. In nucleotides, the CDR3 is TGTGCCAGCAGATTAAGACCGGGACTTGATACAGATACGCAGTATTTT.

The V call is TRBV7-8, the J call TRBJ2-1; 8 nucleotides agree with TRBD2. Germline V gene data show CDR1 as SGHVS and CDR2 as FQNEAQ. V lost 6 bases and J lost 2; bases outside the gene matches: 6. The CDR3 length is 15 residues. CDR3 sequence reads: CASRVSGGAYNEQFF. The CDR3 DNA follows: TGTGCCAGCAGGGTGAGCGGGGGCGCCTACAATGAGCAGTTCTTC.

The rearrangement joins TRBV27 to TRBJ2-7, with 7 nucleotides matching TRBD1. In germline, CDR1 is MNHEY, CDR2 SMNVEV (reference sequence). Trimming at V came to 9 bases and at J to 2 bases, leaving 4 bases not matched to a gene. This CDR3 has 12 amino acids. CDR3 in amino acids: CARGQLAYEQYF. In nucleotides, the CDR3 is TGTGCCAGGGGACAGTTAGCCTACGAGCAGTACTTC.

This clone was detected only once. This chain joins TRBV5-4 and TRBJ2-1; the D gene is possibly TRBD1 (6 bases). Germline loops: CDR1 SGHNT, CDR2 YYREEE (reference sequence). The CDR3 consists of 16 residues. V dropped 0 bases and J dropped 0 bases, with 10 bases sitting between them. DNA for the CDR3: TGTGCCAGCAGCTTGGGCACAGGGAGCTCCTACAATGAGCAGTTCTTC. Protein product: CASSLGTGSSYNEQFF.

V gene TRBV6-5 combines with J gene TRBJ2-5; 9 bases line up with TRBD2. Germline CDR1 is MNHEY and CDR2 is SVGAGI. V shed 6 bases and J 7 bases; nucleotides not matched to a gene: 6. This CDR3 is built from 13 residues. This chain's CDR3 is CASRFAGGVTQYF. CDR3 coding DNA: TGTGCCAGCAGATTTGCGGGGGGGGTGACCCAGTACTTC.

The rearrangement joins TRBV6-5 to TRBJ2-7; 8 bases are shared with TRBD2. Germline V lookup: CDR1 MNHEY, CDR2 SVGAGI. J gave up 5 bases and V 5 bases, and 8 bases lay outside the gene matches. There are 14 residues in the CDR3. CDR3 nucleotides: TGTGCCAGCAGTACCGGGACTAGATTCCACGAGCAGTACTTC. Its protein product is CASSTGTRFHEQYF.

This chain uses TRBV24-1 with TRBJ2-5; 10 nucleotides agree with TRBD2. After removal of 3 bases from V and 0 bases from J, the junction contained 3 bases not matched to a gene. The CDR3 has 16 residues. CDR1 and CDR2 (germline): KGHDR, SFDVKD. This CDR3 reads CATSDPSGRDQETQYF. CDR3 sequence (DNA): TGTGCCACCAGTGATCCCAGCGGGAGGGACCAAGAGACCCAGTACTTC.

This chain connects TRBV6-5 to TRBJ1-1, with D possibly being TRBD1 (5 bases). Looked up from germline, CDR1 is MNHEY and CDR2 is SVGAGI. Trimming stripped 3 bases from V and 5 bases from J, with 13 bases between. This CDR3 has 14 amino acids. CDR3 sequence: CASSYSGKGTEAFF. The DNA for the CDR3 is TGTGCCAGCAGTTATTCAGGAAAGGGGACTGAAGCTTTCTTT.